This entry describes one T cell receptor beta chain. Its antigen is unknown. No per-base quality is available; no much larger clone lies one base away. On an AutoMACS, CD4+ and CD8+ cells were isolated via positive magnetic bead selection, and their purity was verified by flow cytometry. After a first flow cytometry screen using a TCR V beta antibody panel, clonal expansions were characterized through TCRB deep sequencing of sorted CD8+ fractions. Peripheral blood mononuclear cells were obtained using density gradient separation with Ficoll-Paque PLUS. DNA was extracted from CD4-enriched, CD8-enriched or PBMC samples with Nucleospin Tissue or Tissue XS kits and quantified with a Qubit 2.0 fluorometer. Sequencing of TCRB CDR3 was done on genomic DNA with the immunoSEQ assay. Per the source publication's procedure: When patient CD8+ clones exceeding 1% were checked against published virus-specific TCRB sequences, only a few matched. Nothing other than productive TCRB rearrangements was included in the analyses. Clonality was expressed as a Shannon entropy-based productive clonality index, with each clone defined by a unique TCRB CDR3 sequence. To calculate repertoire overlap between two samples, the template counts of each clone were considered relative to each sample's total templates. A correlation with a Spearman r of about 0.57 was found between V-gene usage by flow cytometry and V-gene usage by TCRB sequencing. TCRdb re-hosts the immuneACCESS table, in-frame sequences only. Its copies lack some clones; in the studies checked, an unresolved V gene accounts for under half of them, and the cause for the rest is not known. The V and J calls and clone size come from that table; D and trimming were worked out from the DNA. The sample includes about 18,000 clones, with 70% to 90% observed a single time. The top ten constitute roughly 13% of the sample.

Sequences MRHNA (CDR1) and SNTAGT (CDR2) are obtained from the germline V gene. Its CDR3 holds 14 amino acids, cysteine through phenylalanine. Kept here is only the CDR3 DNA, which spans 42 bases and is read in frame from base 1. V drops 4 bases and J drops 3 bases, leaving 9 bases in between. The data stem from a study of somatic mutations in cytotoxic T cells in rheumatoid arthritis (dated by TCRdb to the late 2010s). Study-wide context: Peripheral blood (around 31 ml EDTA) was collected from patients immediately after diagnosis and before any treatment began. A total of 65 or so rheumatoid arthritis patients and approximately 21 healthy controls underwent TCRB deep sequencing. In newly diagnosed rheumatoid arthritis without treatment, the study examined if expanded CD8+ T-cell clones harbor somatic mutations, relying on TCRB deep sequencing to characterize clonality. Sorted V beta1+ cells also underwent TCRB sequencing, and some V beta antibody-stained T-cell populations were flow-sorted at nearly 100% purity on a FACSAria II or Sony SH800. Patient and control groups had essentially identical median ages. On the study overall, not on this receptor specifically: There was no significant difference in CD8+ T-cell clonality between rheumatoid arthritis patients and age-matched healthy controls. An increase of CD8+ clonality with age was seen in patients (Spearman r ~ 0.49) but not in healthy controls. The slight underrepresentation of TRBV07 in patients was not corrected for multiple comparisons. The expanded CD8+ clones had unknown antigen targets, and not appearing in virus-specific databases did not rule out that they were virus-specific. In about an eighth of the roughly 60 patients the largest CD8+ clone exceeded 20% of CD8+ cells, and several identical CD8+ TCRB sequences were shared between blood and synovial fluid.

This TCR came from an adult with rheumatoid arthritis. The sequenced sample consisted of CD8+ T cells sorted from blood. The chain is assembled from TRBV6-4 and TRBJ2-2; the D segment might be TRBD1 or TRBD2, since each matches 5 bases. CDR3 protein: CASSVGTDTGELFF. Read as DNA, the sequence is TGTGCCAGCAGTGTCGGGACGGACACCGGGGAGCTGTTTTTT.